Listed here are 5 T cell receptor beta chains from one sample, sequenced in a study of neurological immune-mediated disorders. TCRdb reanalysed the 5' RACE reads using MiXCR and keeps one entry per CDR3 protein. The sample comprises 60,000 to 85,000 distinct CDR3 sequences, less than 5.5% of which are singletons, and less than 7.5% rests with the top ten. The specimen was PBMCs. These receptors were collected from a man in his late teens or twenties with multiple sclerosis.

On this clonotype: This could be a read error, since a much larger clone is one nucleotide away. This chain links TRBV20-1 with TRBJ2-3; unclear D gene. CDR3 size: 15 residues. Germline V gene data show CDR1 as DFQATT and CDR2 as SNEGSKA (reference sequence). The V and J ends lost 4 bases and 0 bases respectively, with 14 bases between them. In nucleotides, the CDR3 is TGCAGTGCTAAAGACTCTATCCTTAGCACAGATACGCAGTATTTT. It encodes CSAKDSILSTDTQYF.

This clonotype was seen at least ten times. CDR3 nucleotide sequence: TGTGCCAGCAGCCGGACTAAAAGCCCCAATGAGCAGTTCTTC. Its translation is CASSRTKSPNEQFF. V usage is TRBV11-2 and J usage is TRBJ2-1, with a weak D call TRBD2 (6 bases). The CDR3 covers 14 residues. The germline gives CDR1 SGHAT, CDR2 FQNNGV. Trimming removed 5 bases at V and 6 bases at J, with 14 bases between.

The table lists this clonotype with a few counts. A clone one base away is much larger, so this may be a read error. The chain joins TRBV14 to TRBJ1-1; tentatively, D is TRBD1 (5 bases). Deletions cut 5 bases from V and 5 bases from J, with 9 bases between. CDR1 is SGHDN, CDR2 FVKESK, per germline. The CDR3 loop spans 12 amino acids. CDR3 DNA: TGTGCCAGCAGCACTGGGGGGACTGAAGCTTTCTTT. Translation: CASSTGGTEAFF. Variable domain in full (rest from reference TRBV14 and TRBJ1-1): EAGVTQFPSHSVIEKGQTVTLRCDPISGHDNLYWYRRVMGKEIKFLLHFVKESKQDESGMPNNRFLAERTGGTYSTLKVQPAELEDSGVYFCASSTGGTEAFFGQGTRLTVV.

Concerning this clonotype: A junction end diverges from the germline sequence, so it may reflect a read error. V and J are TRBV28 and TRBJ1-6, with TRBD1 identical over 8 bases. This CDR3 has 15 residues. CDR1 and CDR2 (germline): MDHEN, SYDVKM. This CDR3 is CASTPRDRSNSPLNF. Written as DNA, the CDR3 is TGTGCCAGCACCCCCCGGGACAGGTCGAATTCACCCCTCAACTTT.

The V call is TRBV12-3 or TRBV12-4, the J call TRBJ2-6, with D hard to call. The CDR3 length is 13 residues. The V gene lost 8 bases and the J gene lost 7 bases, with 12 bases spanning the gap. CDR3 residues: CASWSVQANVLTF. CDR3 in DNA: TGTGCCAGCTGGAGTGTCCAAGCCAACGTCCTGACTTTC.